Following are 8 T cell receptor beta chains from one sample sequenced in a study of molecular identifiers for immune sequencing clone quantification. A single record per CDR3 protein comes from TCRdb applying MiXCR to the PCR reads. The table shows some 590,000 distinct CDR3 sequences, with roughly 23% occurring only once. The material sequenced was naive CD8+ T cells from blood, with Jurkat cell RNA spiked in. Indicated subset: FACS-sorted CD8+CD4-CCR7+CD45RA+ naive T cells. The receptors were sampled from a human donor in good health. Some libraries in this study had Jurkat cell RNA spiked in.

This clonotype was counted at least ten times. The V gene is TRBV13, the J gene TRBJ2-3; 14 positions agree with TRBD2. Germline trimming cut 4 bases from V and 5 bases from J; bases unmatched to any gene: 2. The CDR3 length is 15 residues. The germline V gene encodes CDR1 PRHDT and CDR2 FYEKMQ (reference sequence). CDR3 sequence reads: CASSSGLAGGDTQYF. CDR3 DNA sequence: TGTGCCAGCAGCTCTGGACTAGCGGGAGGAGATACGCAGTATTTT.

The V gene is TRBV2, the J gene TRBJ2-3; D is possibly TRBD1 (6 bases). The CDR3 spans 16 residues. From germline, CDR1 is SNHLY and CDR2 FYNNEI. With 1 base removed from V and 2 bases from J, the gap between germline ends came to 13 bases. The CDR3: CASSEGPWGPTDTQYF. The CDR3 DNA follows: TGTGCCAGCAGTGAAGGGCCCTGGGGGCCCACAGATACGCAGTATTTT.

This clonotype was observed many times. The junction differs from germline at one of its ends, possibly a read error. The chain recombines TRBV9 with TRBJ2-3; D uncertain. The CDR3 sequence is 13 residues long. Germline lookup yields CDR1 SGDLS and CDR2 YYNGEE. In DNA form, the CDR3 reads TGCGCCAGCAGCCCCTCAAGCACAGATACGCAGTATTTT. Protein: CASSPSSTDTQYF.

For this clonotype: This could be a read error, since a much larger clone is one nucleotide away. This chain joins TRBV7-9 and TRBJ1-1, with 12 bases matching TRBD1. CDR1 SEHNR and CDR2 FQNEAQ come from the germline V gene (reference sequence). The CDR3 extends over 15 amino acids. Trimming took 11 bases from V and 6 from J; bases not matched to a gene: 13. Written as DNA, the CDR3 is TGTGCCGGGGACAGGGGGCTTGGTAAGGACGCTGAAGCTTTCTTT. Protein: CAGDRGLGKDAEAFF. Drawing the rest from reference TRBV7-9 and TRBJ1-1, the complete variable domain is DTGVSQNPRHKITKRGQNVTFRCDPISEHNRLYWYRQTLGQGPEFLTYFQNEAQLEKSRLLSDRFSAERPKGSFSTLEIQRTEQGDSAMYLCAGDRGLGKDAEAFFGQGTRLTVV.

This sequence joins TRBV19 and TRBJ1-6; tentative D call: TRBD1 (5 bases). Trimming removed 3 bases at V and 0 bases at J, with 9 bases between. The CDR3 runs 16 residues. Germline V gene sequence: CDR1 LNHDA, CDR2 SQIVND (reference sequence). DNA of the CDR3: TGTGCCAGTAGTATCGGGACTCGCTCCTATAATTCACCCCTCCACTTT. It translates to CASSIGTRSYNSPLHF. The full variable domain, rest sourced from reference TRBV19 and TRBJ1-6, is DGGITQSPKYLFRKEGQNVTLSCEQNLNHDAMYWYRQDPGQGLRLIYYSQIVNDFQKGDIAEGYSVSREKKESFPLTVTSAQKNPTAFYLCASSIGTRSYNSPLHFGNGTRLTVT.

To note about this clonotype: Possible read error: a much larger clone is one base away. The chain carries TRBV7-2 and TRBJ2-2, with 13 bases fitting TRBD2. CDR3 length equals 16 residues. CDR1 is SGHTA, CDR2 FQGNSA, per germline. The CDR3 DNA follows: TGTGCCAGCAGCTTGCTGACTAGCGGGAGGACCGGGGAGCCGTTTTTT. Its translation: CASSLLTSGRTGEPFF.

This clonotype was seen a few times. V is TRBV20-1 and J is TRBJ2-1; weak D call: TRBD2 (7 bases). The V and J ends lost 3 bases and 8 bases respectively, with 17 bases between them. The CDR3 totals 14 residues. Germline V gene lookup returns CDR1 DFQATT and CDR2 SNEGSKA (reference sequence). The CDR3 loop is CSASGGLAGDEQFF. Written as DNA, the CDR3 is TGCAGTGCTAGCGGGGGGCTAGCTGGCGATGAGCAGTTCTTC.

A few counts support this clonotype. In DNA form, the CDR3 reads TGTGCCTGGAGTGTAGGACCAGCTCAAGACTACGAGCAGTACTTC. Amino acids: CAWSVGPAQDYEQYF. The chain is built from TRBV30 and TRBJ2-7; D ambiguous. V lost 0 bases and J 3 bases, leaving 15 bases between the germline ends. This CDR3 has 15 residues. Germline CDR1 reads GTSNPN; CDR2 reads SVGIG (reference sequence).